Following are 17 T cell receptor beta chains from one sample sequenced in a study of cytomegalovirus exposure and HLA in healthy donors. The PCR used 60 Vbeta and 13 Jbeta primers. Libraries were prepared by immunoSEQ multiplex PCR; TCRdb keeps only in-frame clonotypes and omits some of them. This table holds fewer than 85,000 clones. The sequencing input was PBMCs. These receptors came from a middle-aged man in good health and CMV-seropositive.

The chain carries TRBV6-1 and TRBJ2-7, with a weak D call TRBD1 (6 bases). Germline CDR1 reads MNHNS; CDR2 reads SASEGT. The V and J ends lost 7 bases and 4 bases respectively, with 17 bases between them. There are 14 residues in the CDR3. The CDR3 DNA follows: TGTGCCAGCACTCTTAGAGGGACAACTTACGAGCAGTACGTC. It translates to CASTLRGTTYEQYV.

The chain recombines TRBV11-2 with TRBJ2-7; D not certain. V was clipped by 5 bases and J by 6 bases, with 11 bases between them. This CDR3 spans 12 amino acids. Germline V gives CDR1 SGHAT, CDR2 FQNNGV. CDR3 amino acids: CASSPQGSEQYV. The DNA for the CDR3 is TGTGCCAGCAGCCCCCAAGGTAGCGAGCAGTACGTC.

V usage is TRBV18 and J usage is TRBJ2-2, with 7 bases fitting TRBD1. From germline, CDR1 is KGHSH and CDR2 LQKENI. This CDR3 has 16 amino acids. The junction had 8 bases not matched to a gene; V was cut back by 3 bases and J by 4 bases. As DNA, the CDR3 is TGTGCCAGCTCACCTCCGACAGGGCTTGGCACCGGGGAGCTGTTTTTT. Protein: CASSPPTGLGTGELFF.

The chain is built from TRBV2 and TRBJ2-7; TRBD2 matches 9 bases. The V gene end was trimmed by 1 base and the J gene end by 3 bases; junction bases not matched to a gene: 7. Germline V lookup: CDR1 SNHLY, CDR2 FYNNEI. The CDR3 runs to 16 residues. CDR3 loop: CASSEGISGRNYEQYF. The CDR3 nucleotides read TGTGCCAGCAGTGAAGGTATAAGCGGGAGGAACTACGAGCAGTACTTC.

V gene TRBV5-1 combines with J gene TRBJ1-1; D perhaps matches TRBD1 (5 bases). Germline CDR1 and CDR2: SGHRS and YFSETQ. Trimming shortened V by 0 bases and J by 5 bases, and 8 bases separated the two germline ends. The CDR3 contains 13 residues. DNA of the CDR3: TGCGCCAGCAGCTTGGAACAGGATACTGAAGCTTTCTTT. Translation gives CASSLEQDTEAFF.

The rearrangement uses TRBV5-8 and TRBJ1-5; 9 nucleotides line up with TRBD1. Germline trimming cut 0 bases from V and 6 bases from J; bases unmatched to any gene: 4. In germline, CDR1 is SGHTS, CDR2 YDEGEE. The CDR3 totals 15 residues. CDR3: CASSLGQGDSQPQHF. CDR3 nucleotides: TGTGCCAGCAGCTTGGGACAGGGGGACAGTCAGCCCCAGCATTTT.

V usage is TRBV4-1 and J usage is TRBJ2-1, with D maybe TRBD2 (5 bases). CDR1 and CDR2 from the germline V gene are MGHRA and YSYEKL. The CDR3 runs 13 residues. V lost 0 bases to trimming and J lost 7 bases, with 7 bases between them. The CDR3 spells CASSQDPGNEQFF. CDR3 sequence (DNA): TGCGCCAGCAGCCAAGACCCGGGGAATGAGCAGTTCTTC.

The chain recombines TRBV28 with TRBJ1-1, with TRBD1 as a possible D gene (5 bases). CDR3 size: 16 residues. Germline V gene lookup returns CDR1 MDHEN and CDR2 SYDVKM. V lost 7 bases and J lost 4, with 22 bases in between. CDR3 protein: CASTQPGGERSTEAFF. The CDR3 DNA sequence: TGTGCCAGCACTCAACCCGGGGGGGAAAGGTCCACTGAAGCTTTCTTT.

For this clone: Within the sample, other DNA sequences also encode this same CDR3. J is TRBJ1-1 and V is TRBV27; D unresolved. The CDR3 consists of 13 residues. Trimming removed 2 bases at V and 1 base at J, with 5 bases between. The germline gives CDR1 MNHEY, CDR2 SMNVEV (reference sequence). Written as DNA, the CDR3 is TGTGCCAGCAGTTTAGGGCGGAACACTGAAGCTTTCTTT. Its translation is CASSLGRNTEAFF.

The J gene is TRBJ2-3, the V gene TRBV5-1, with a tentative D call TRBD1 (6 bases). The CDR3 is 15 amino acids. The germline CDR1 and CDR2 sequences are SGHRS and YFSETQ. The ends were cut back, 5 bases at V and 2 bases at J, with 15 bases in the middle. For the CDR3, the DNA is TGCGCCAGCAGTGCGGACAGCCCAACCACAGATACGCAGTATTTT. It is translated as CASSADSPTTDTQYF.

The chain links TRBV2 to TRBJ2-2; 12 nucleotides agree with TRBD1. Germline CDR1 reads SNHLY; CDR2 reads FYNNEI. The length of the CDR3 is 17 residues. The V and J ends lost 7 bases and 7 bases, in that order; junction bases with no gene match: 13. The CDR3 DNA sequence: TGTGCCAGCACCCTTACCCGGGACAGGGGGCAGGGCGGGGAGCTGTTTTTT. It encodes CASTLTRDRGQGGELFF.

The chain recombines TRBV10-3 with TRBJ2-7, with D possibly matching TRBD1 (6 bases). The CDR3 is made up of 14 amino acids. The V gene lost 2 bases and the J gene lost 2 bases, with 10 bases spanning the gap. Germline V gene data show CDR1 as ENHRY and CDR2 as SYGVKD. CDR3 in amino acids: CAISEAGETYEQYV. CDR3 coding DNA: TGTGCCATCAGTGAGGCAGGGGAGACCTACGAGCAGTACGTC.

The V and J genes are TRBV19 and TRBJ2-7, with 9 bases matching TRBD1. CDR1 is LNHDA, CDR2 SQIVND, per germline (reference sequence). The J segment lost 4 bases and the V segment lost 0 bases, leaving 10 bases of the junction unmatched. This CDR3 comprises 17 residues. Written as DNA, the CDR3 is TGTGCCAGTAGTATAGAAGTCCCGGGACAGGGAGAATACGAGCAGTACTTC. Residues: CASSIEVPGQGEYEQYF.

The chain is built from TRBV6-1 and TRBJ1-1, with D unclear. Trimming removed 0 bases at V and 6 bases at J, with 11 bases between. The CDR3 sequence is 14 residues long. The germline V gene has CDR1 MNHNS and CDR2 SASEGT. As DNA, the CDR3 is TGTGCCAGCAGTGAAGCGCTTCGAGTGCCTGAAGCTTTCTTT. Translated: CASSEALRVPEAFF.

The chain recombines TRBV9 with TRBJ1-3; 10 bases line up with TRBD1. Germline values: CDR1 SGDLS, CDR2 YYNGEE. CDR3 length equals 16 residues. Unmatched junction bases numbered 9, after V lost 5 bases and J lost 4 bases. The CDR3 DNA reads TGTGCCAGCAGTTTAGGGGGGACAGGGGACGGAAACACCATATATTTT. Its protein is CASSLGGTGDGNTIYF.

The V and J genes are TRBV5-1 and TRBJ2-1; 10 nucleotides agree with TRBD2. This CDR3 region has 18 residues. V shed 6 bases, J shed 10 bases, and the junction held 22 bases outside the gene matches. CDR1 and CDR2 from the germline V gene are SGHRS and YFSETQ. CDR3 nucleotides: TGCGCCAGCACCTTCACCGGGACTAGCGTTAGCAGTTCCCGGGAGCAGTTCTTC. The encoded protein is CASTFTGTSVSSSREQFF. The whole variable domain, remainder taken from reference TRBV5-1 and TRBJ2-1, is KAGVTQTPRYLIKTRGQQVTLSCSPISGHRSVSWYQQTPGQGLQFLFEYFSETQRNKGNFPGRFSGRQFSNSRSEMNVSTLELGDSALYLCASTFTGTSVSSSREQFFGPGTRLTVL.

The chain is built from TRBV5-1 and TRBJ2-7; D perhaps matches TRBD1 (5 bases). Germline CDR1 is SGHRS and CDR2 is YFSETQ. The V end was cut by 4 bases, the J end by 4 bases, with 15 bases between. The CDR3 is 14 amino acids. The chain's CDR3 is CASSTTRDHYEQYF. The CDR3 bases are TGCGCCAGCAGCACGACCAGGGATCATTACGAGCAGTACTTC.